This T cell receptor (beta chain) appears in the sequencing data of a study of T cell repertoires in cytomegalovirus infection. About the research overall: Epitope selection comprised recently identified HLA-C-restricted CMV epitopes and well-studied HLA-B-restricted CMV epitopes. Public TCR beta signature analysis indicated the presence of both CMV infection and matching HLA type. Study-level points and caveats: Across the ex vivo response, the dominant clonotypes were HLA-C-restricted CMV-specific TCR beta clonotypes. The study identified carriers of CMV plus the relevant HLA from cumulative public TCR beta family frequency.

In the case of this clonotype: Its antigen remains unidentified.

Each CDR3 protein is one row after TCRdb ran MiXCR on the reads. The table records approximately 110,000 distinct CDR3 sequences, over 30% of them present only once. Germline V gene data show CDR1 as SEHNR and CDR2 as FQNEAQ (reference sequence). The CDR3 length is 14 residues. Trimming removed 4 bases at V and 2 bases at J, with 11 bases between. Sample: CD8+ T cells from cultured PBMCs, taken from culture after CMV antigen stimulation. The chain has TRBV7-9 and TRBJ1-2; no reliable D call. The origin of this receptor is a human donor in good health (CMV status not recorded). Some clones in this sample may be carry-over from other donors' samples. The CDR3 region is CASSSGLRNYGYTF. In nucleotides, the CDR3 is TGTGCCAGCAGCTCTGGGTTGAGGAACTATGGCTACACCTTC.